What follows is one T cell receptor (beta chain) and its context. Its binding antigen is unknown. For each CD8+ T cell subset, flow sorting was done in triplicate, and roughly 320,000 cells per subset went directly into RLT lysis buffer. Using standard density gradient centrifugation, peripheral blood mononuclear cells were isolated from buffy coats. An RNeasy Mini Kit was used to extract total RNA from the sorted cells. This record belongs to a study of CXCR3-negative and CXCR3-positive naive CD8 T cells (dated by TCRdb to about 2019). Regarding the study in general: In total, roughly 140 million TRB reads were obtained, which works out to roughly 1.5 +/- 0.3 million reads per library. The TRBV-TRBJ cluster analysis covered naive subsets from roughly 5 donors and memory cells from 3 donors. The diversity and physicochemical repertoire analyses included ten to eleven donors pooled from two independent experiments. What the authors observed across the whole study: Freshly isolated PBMCs were used for most assays because CXCR3 expression partially decreased after cryopreservation. Because surface CD5, which has been linked to self-reactivity in mice, was comparable between naive subsets, TCR interaction strength was also inferred from TRB CDR3 physicochemical properties. Both naive subsets had comparably high repertoire diversity, while memory CD8+ T cells had much lower repertoire diversity. Within the same donor, TRBV-TRBJ usage looked similar between naive CXCR3-negative and CXCR3-positive cells, but memory cells had distinct patterns.

The data were produced on a NextSeq 550. The Human TCR Profiling Kit (MiLaboratory) was used to prepare UMI-labeled 5' RACE TRB cDNA libraries. cDNA synthesis used the entire amount of extracted RNA, and PCR amplification then used the entire amount of cDNA produced. Libraries were prepared in parallel with an identical number of PCR cycles. The study's processing was this. MIGEC and MiXCR extracted about 53,000 +/- 10,000 unique UMI-labeled TRB cDNA molecules per library, requiring at least two reads per UMI. An average of approximately 40,000 +/- 10,000 functional in-frame TRB CDR3 nucleotide clonotypes without stop codons was found per library. Diversity metrics, including normalized Shannon-Wiener and Chao1, were computed in VDJtools after downsampling to 5000 UMI-labeled TRB molecules per sample. Clonotype-size-weighted physicochemical properties of the central five CDR3 residues (interaction energy, strength, volume and Kidera factor 4) were computed in VDJtools. The reads went through TCRdb reprocessing, and each CDR3 protein sequence gets one entry with no DNA. Here the V and J calls rest on TCRdb's processing, not on the authors' analysis. The sample's table lists a count of over 55,000 distinct CDR3 sequences. The ten largest clones represent around 24% of the sample.

The germline V gene encodes CDR1 SGHTA and CDR2 FQGNSA. The CDR3 has 14 amino acids, counting the end cysteine and phenylalanine. No nucleotide data were recorded. The receptor chain draws on TRBV7-2 and TRBJ1-1; TCRdb outputs TRBD1, but without DNA this stays unchecked. The source material was memory CD8+ T cells from blood. In light of the paper, this sample's cell subset or site label describes: conventional CD8+ memory T cells (TMEM), sorted as controls. This receptor was identified in a human donor in good health. Some clones in this sample may be carry-over from other donors' samples. The CDR3 corresponds to CASSKTGGTTEAFF.